Included here is one T cell receptor beta chain sequence, with context. These data are taken from a study of blood T cell repertoires in COVID-19. In the authors' workflow: Reference gene primer amplification in the assay estimated nucleated cell counts. The repertoire was sequenced with immunoSEQ multiplex PCR; TCRdb's copy has only in-frame clones and lacks some. V and J calls and clone size follow that table, whereas D and trimming were derived from the DNA. The repertoire holds about 150,000 clones, roughly 82% seen once, with 12% to 15% in the top ten. Germline V gives CDR1 LGHDT, CDR2 YNNKEL (reference sequence). This CDR3 region has 17 residues. With 3 bases clipped from V and 5 bases from J, the junction kept 13 bases outside the gene matches.

Sequencing was done on a sample of peripheral blood. The TCR comes from a human donor with acute or convalescent COVID-19. The donor label of this sample is uncertain. The chain is built from TRBV3-1 (or the pseudogene TRBV3-2) and TRBJ2-5; 9 nucleotides align to TRBD2. The chain's CDR3 is CASSQAKGTSRPETQYF. The CDR3 DNA sequence: TGTGCCAGCAGCCAGGCGAAAGGGACTAGCCGTCCCGAGACCCAGTACTTC.